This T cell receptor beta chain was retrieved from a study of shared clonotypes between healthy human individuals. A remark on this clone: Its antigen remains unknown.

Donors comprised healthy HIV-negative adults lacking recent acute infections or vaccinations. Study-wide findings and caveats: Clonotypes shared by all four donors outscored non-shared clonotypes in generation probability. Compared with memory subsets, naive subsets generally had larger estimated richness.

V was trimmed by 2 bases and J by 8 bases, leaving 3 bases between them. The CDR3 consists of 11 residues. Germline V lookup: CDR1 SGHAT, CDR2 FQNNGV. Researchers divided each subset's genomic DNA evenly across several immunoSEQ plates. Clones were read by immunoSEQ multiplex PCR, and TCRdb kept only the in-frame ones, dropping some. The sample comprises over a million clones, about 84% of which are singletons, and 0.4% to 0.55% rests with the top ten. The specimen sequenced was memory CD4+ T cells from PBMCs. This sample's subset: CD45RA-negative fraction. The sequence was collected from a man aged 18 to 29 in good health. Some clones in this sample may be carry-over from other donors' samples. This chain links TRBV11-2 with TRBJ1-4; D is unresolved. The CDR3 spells CASSLKEKLFF. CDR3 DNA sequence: TGTGCCAGCAGCTTAAAGGAAAAACTGTTTTTT.